These T cell receptor beta chains were read from a single sample in a study of spatial heterogeneity in lung cancer. TCRdb passed the 5' RACE reads through MiXCR, listing each CDR3 protein once. The repertoire has 20,000 to 30,000 distinct CDR3 sequences, 9.5% to 15% of them found once; the top ten carry around 23%. The input for sequencing was PBMCs, taken at surgery. The receptors originated from a female donor with early-stage non-small cell lung cancer. Each CDR3 is given with its conserved first and last residue. D genes are given only for firm matches. Only some rows state a clone size, as once, few, many or a class for expanded clones.

clone_size: few; j_call: TRBJ2-6; cdr3_length: 17; v_call: TRBV6-1; d_call: .; cdr3_aa: CASSFDRSRERANVLTF; cdr3_nt: TGTGCCAGCAGCTTCGACAGGTCTCGTGAGAGGGCCAACGTCCTGACTTTC
clone_size: .; j_call: TRBJ2-1; cdr3_length: 15; v_call: TRBV11-2; d_call: .; cdr3_aa: CASRSIRRDHNEQFF; cdr3_nt: TGTGCCAGCCGGTCCATCCGGAGGGACCACAATGAGCAGTTCTTC
clone_size: few; j_call: TRBJ2-3; cdr3_length: 11; v_call: TRBV18; d_call: .; cdr3_aa: CASSPWDTQYF; cdr3_nt: TGTGCCAGCTCACCCTGGGATACGCAGTATTTT
clone_size: many; j_call: TRBJ2-2; cdr3_length: 14; v_call: TRBV12-3/TRBV12-4; d_call: TRBD1; cdr3_aa: CASGRDSQVGELFF; cdr3_nt: TGTGCCAGCGGCAGGGACAGTCAAGTTGGGGAGCTGTTTTTT
clone_size: many; j_call: TRBJ2-7; cdr3_length: 14; v_call: TRBV27; d_call: TRBD1; cdr3_aa: CASNSGTGGGEQYF; cdr3_nt: TGTGCCAGCAATTCCGGGACAGGGGGCGGAGAGCAGTACTTC
clone_size: many; j_call: TRBJ2-7; cdr3_length: 17; v_call: TRBV20-1; d_call: TRBD2; cdr3_aa: CSARDRGLSGSNYEQYF; cdr3_nt: TGCAGTGCTAGAGACCGGGGACTTAGCGGGTCTAACTACGAGCAGTACTTC
clone_size: many; j_call: TRBJ1-1; cdr3_length: 14; v_call: TRBV28; d_call: .; cdr3_aa: CASSRPGTITEAFF; cdr3_nt: TGTGCCAGCAGTCGCCCCGGGACGATCACTGAAGCTTTCTTT
clone_size: many; j_call: TRBJ1-2; cdr3_length: 17; v_call: TRBV20-1; d_call: .; cdr3_aa: CSARDRPAIREVHGYTF; cdr3_nt: TGCAGTGCTAGAGATAGGCCAGCCATTCGGGAGGTCCATGGCTACACCTTC
clone_size: .; j_call: TRBJ2-7; cdr3_length: 16; v_call: TRBV20-1; d_call: TRBD2; cdr3_aa: CSARLEGSGIPYEQYF; cdr3_nt: TGCAGTGCTAGACTCGAGGGTAGCGGGATCCCCTACGAGCAGTACTTC
clone_size: many; j_call: TRBJ2-2; cdr3_length: 20; v_call: TRBV7-3; d_call: TRBD2; cdr3_aa: CASSLEYVEREGYNTGELFF; cdr3_nt: TGTGCCAGCAGCTTAGAGTACGTCGAGCGGGAGGGGTATAACACCGGGGAGCTGTTTTTT
clone_size: many; j_call: TRBJ1-5; cdr3_length: 12; v_call: TRBV5-6; d_call: .; cdr3_aa: CASSLLGQPQHF; cdr3_nt: TGTGCCAGCAGCTTGTTGGGTCAGCCCCAGCATTTT
clone_size: few; j_call: TRBJ1-4; cdr3_length: 16; v_call: TRBV7-2; d_call: .; cdr3_aa: CASSLTAGDINEKLFF; cdr3_nt: TGTGCCAGCAGCTTAACGGCAGGGGACATTAATGAAAAACTGTTTTTT
clone_size: many; j_call: TRBJ1-2; cdr3_length: 11; v_call: TRBV29-1; d_call: .; cdr3_aa: CSVERTAGYTF; cdr3_nt: TGCAGCGTTGAAAGGACTGCTGGCTACACCTTC
clone_size: many; j_call: TRBJ2-1; cdr3_length: 16; v_call: TRBV4-3; d_call: TRBD1; cdr3_aa: CASSQNRDSSYNEQFF; cdr3_nt: TGCGCCAGCAGCCAGAACCGGGACAGCTCCTACAATGAGCAGTTCTTC
clone_size: few; j_call: TRBJ2-7; cdr3_length: 15; v_call: TRBV5-6; d_call: TRBD1; cdr3_aa: CASSLEGQGAREQYF; cdr3_nt: TGTGCCAGCAGCTTGGAGGGACAGGGGGCTCGCGAGCAGTACTTC
clone_size: many; j_call: TRBJ2-3; cdr3_length: 16; v_call: TRBV11-2; d_call: TRBD2; cdr3_aa: CASSLGAGGYTDTQYF; cdr3_nt: TGTGCCAGCAGCTTAGGAGCGGGGGGGTACACAGATACGCAGTATTTT
clone_size: many; j_call: TRBJ1-2; cdr3_length: 14; v_call: TRBV12-3/TRBV12-4; d_call: TRBD1; cdr3_aa: CASRLVGGRYGYTF; cdr3_nt: TGTGCCAGCAGGCTGGTAGGGGGCAGATATGGCTACACCTTC
clone_size: many; j_call: TRBJ2-5; cdr3_length: 14; v_call: TRBV6-6; d_call: .; cdr3_aa: CASSYISMLETQYF; cdr3_nt: TGTGCCAGCAGTTATATATCGATGTTGGAGACCCAGTACTTC
clone_size: .; j_call: TRBJ2-5; cdr3_length: 16; v_call: TRBV6-6; d_call: TRBD2; cdr3_aa: CASSYLPPGLVETQYF; cdr3_nt: TGTGCCAGCAGTTACTTGCCACCAGGACTAGTTGAGACCCAGTACTTC
clone_size: many; j_call: TRBJ2-4; cdr3_length: 14; v_call: TRBV20-1; d_call: TRBD1; cdr3_aa: CSARDPTGANIQYF; cdr3_nt: TGCAGTGCTAGAGATCCCACAGGGGCGAACATTCAGTACTTC
clone_size: many; j_call: TRBJ2-7; cdr3_length: 13; v_call: TRBV7-2; d_call: .; cdr3_aa: CASGRGPPHEQYF; cdr3_nt: TGTGCCAGCGGGAGGGGGCCACCCCACGAGCAGTACTTC
clone_size: many; j_call: TRBJ2-1; cdr3_length: 16; v_call: TRBV4-3; d_call: TRBD2; cdr3_aa: CASSQDTGLAAYEQFF; cdr3_nt: TGCGCCAGCAGCCAAGATACGGGACTAGCGGCTTATGAGCAGTTCTTC
clone_size: many; j_call: TRBJ1-1; cdr3_length: 15; v_call: TRBV4-1; d_call: .; cdr3_aa: CASSQVYGISTEAFF; cdr3_nt: TGCGCCAGCAGCCAAGTTTACGGGATTTCCACTGAAGCTTTCTTT
clone_size: many; j_call: TRBJ2-3; cdr3_length: 15; v_call: TRBV3-1; d_call: TRBD2; cdr3_aa: CASSQISGGLDTQYF; cdr3_nt: TGTGCCAGCAGCCAGATTAGCGGGGGGCTAGATACGCAGTATTTT
clone_size: many; j_call: TRBJ2-6; cdr3_length: 18; v_call: TRBV20-1; d_call: TRBD2; cdr3_aa: CSARGLAGGPSGANVLTF; cdr3_nt: TGCAGTGCTAGGGGACTAGCGGGGGGCCCCTCTGGGGCCAACGTCCTGACTTTC
clone_size: .; j_call: TRBJ2-1; cdr3_length: 9; v_call: TRBV7-9; d_call: .; cdr3_aa: CASSSEQFF; cdr3_nt: TGTGCCAGCAGCTCTGAGCAGTTCTTC
clone_size: few; j_call: TRBJ2-7; cdr3_length: 12; v_call: TRBV6-6; d_call: .; cdr3_aa: CASTGDWAEQYF; cdr3_nt: TGTGCCAGCACCGGGGATTGGGCCGAGCAGTACTTC
clone_size: few; j_call: TRBJ1-1; cdr3_length: 15; v_call: TRBV20-1; d_call: .; cdr3_aa: CSARGPQGRDTEAFF; cdr3_nt: TGCAGTGCTAGAGGCCCCCAGGGGCGGGACACTGAAGCTTTCTTT
clone_size: .; j_call: TRBJ1-1; cdr3_length: 13; v_call: TRBV5-4; d_call: .; cdr3_aa: CASSDRQNTEAFF; cdr3_nt: TGTGCCAGCAGCGACAGGCAGAACACTGAAGCTTTCTTT
clone_size: many; j_call: TRBJ1-5; cdr3_length: 14; v_call: TRBV25-1; d_call: .; cdr3_aa: CASAQGGRNQPQHF; cdr3_nt: TGTGCCAGCGCACAGGGTGGGCGCAATCAGCCCCAGCATTTT
clone_size: many; j_call: TRBJ1-1; cdr3_length: 12; v_call: TRBV3-1; d_call: .; cdr3_aa: CASSQVPALAFF; cdr3_nt: TGTGCCAGCAGCCAAGTTCCCGCTCTAGCTTTCTTT
clone_size: many; j_call: TRBJ1-1; cdr3_length: 15; v_call: TRBV6-6; d_call: .; cdr3_aa: CASNTQRAVNTEAFF; cdr3_nt: TGTGCCAGCAACACTCAGCGGGCGGTGAACACTGAAGCTTTCTTT
clone_size: many; j_call: TRBJ2-7; cdr3_length: 15; v_call: TRBV28; d_call: TRBD2; cdr3_aa: CASRLREGASYEQYF; cdr3_nt: TGTGCCAGCCGCTTGCGGGAGGGAGCTAGCTACGAGCAGTACTTC
clone_size: .; j_call: TRBJ2-7; cdr3_length: 15; v_call: TRBV3-1; d_call: .; cdr3_aa: CASSQDASEGYEQYF; cdr3_nt: TGTGCCAGCAGCCAAGATGCTAGCGAAGGATACGAGCAGTACTTC
clone_size: many; j_call: TRBJ2-1; cdr3_length: 15; v_call: TRBV29-1; d_call: TRBD2; cdr3_aa: CSVESSGTGYNEQFF; cdr3_nt: TGCAGCGTTGAATCTAGCGGGACCGGGTACAATGAGCAGTTCTTC
clone_size: many; j_call: TRBJ1-2; cdr3_length: 16; v_call: TRBV6-2/TRBV6-3; d_call: .; cdr3_aa: CASIHHPGRANYGYTF; cdr3_nt: TGTGCCAGCATTCATCACCCAGGTAGAGCTAACTATGGCTACACCTTC
clone_size: many; j_call: TRBJ1-2; cdr3_length: 14; v_call: TRBV19; d_call: .; cdr3_aa: CASSIRGINYGYTF; cdr3_nt: TGTGCCAGTAGTATACGGGGGATCAACTATGGCTACACCTTC
clone_size: few; j_call: TRBJ2-2; cdr3_length: 14; v_call: TRBV20-1; d_call: TRBD2; cdr3_aa: CSARLAGFAGELFF; cdr3_nt: TGCAGTGCTAGATTAGCGGGATTCGCCGGGGAGCTGTTTTTT